The sequence of this TCR beta chain was determined in a study of cytomegalovirus exposure and HLA in healthy donors. Study-level information: In terms of ancestry, the Caucasian-associated cluster contained 75% to 85% of the roughly 400 genotyped donors. Study-wide results and limits: CMV serostatus was the sole immune exposure information available.

Primers included in the PCR were 60 Vbeta and 13 Jbeta primers. Authors' methods: Around 11 million of about 80 million unique TCR beta chains were shared, per a later count. Only in-frame clones appear in the TCRdb table, and some are missing; sequencing was by immunoSEQ multiplex PCR. For V, J and clone size, that table is used; D and trimming come from the DNA. The sample records approximately 200,000 clones, over 75% being singletons. Remarks on this clone: No antigen is known for it.

The source material was PBMCs. The receptor's source is a girl aged 2 to 9 in good health and CMV-seronegative.

The CDR3 region is CASSLLGQNTEAFF. The DNA for the CDR3 is TGTGCCAGCAGCTTATTAGGACAGAACACTGAAGCTTTCTTT. This chain connects TRBV7-3 to TRBJ1-1, with D perhaps matching TRBD1 (5 bases). Germline loops: CDR1 SGHTA, CDR2 FQGTGA. Trimming cost V 2 bases and J 1 base, with 8 bases left between them. There are 14 residues in the CDR3.